This TCR beta chain was observed in a study of cytomegalovirus exposure and HLA in healthy donors. Vbeta (60) and Jbeta (13) primers were used in the PCR. The data were produced by immunoSEQ multiplex PCR, yet TCRdb's version contains in-frame clones alone and is incomplete. The sample lists 200,000 to 250,000 clones, about 80% occurring once. The CDR3 contains 16 residues. The V and J ends lost 4 bases and 2 bases respectively, with 17 bases between them. The germline V gene has CDR1 LNHDA and CDR2 SQIVND (reference sequence). The receptor was isolated from a woman aged 40 to 50 in good health and CMV-seronegative. The rearrangement uses TRBV19 and TRBJ1-1, with a tentative D call TRBD1 (6 bases). Sequenced material: PBMCs. Written as DNA, the CDR3 is TGTGCCAGTAGTAGGGGCAGGGGTGGAAGTAACACTGAAGCTTTCTTT. It is translated as CASSRGRGGSNTEAFF.